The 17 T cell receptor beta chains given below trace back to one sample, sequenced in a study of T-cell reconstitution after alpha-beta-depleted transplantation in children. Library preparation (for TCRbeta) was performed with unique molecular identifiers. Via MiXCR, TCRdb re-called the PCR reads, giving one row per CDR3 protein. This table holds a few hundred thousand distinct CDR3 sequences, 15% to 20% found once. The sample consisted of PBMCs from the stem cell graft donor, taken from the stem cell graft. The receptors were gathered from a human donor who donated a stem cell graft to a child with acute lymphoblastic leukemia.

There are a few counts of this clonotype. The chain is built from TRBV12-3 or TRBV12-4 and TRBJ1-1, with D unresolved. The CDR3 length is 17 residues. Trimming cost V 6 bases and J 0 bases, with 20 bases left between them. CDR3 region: CASSISNSAPLNTEAFF. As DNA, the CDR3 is TGTGCCAGCAGCATAAGCAACAGTGCCCCTTTGAACACTGAAGCTTTCTTT.

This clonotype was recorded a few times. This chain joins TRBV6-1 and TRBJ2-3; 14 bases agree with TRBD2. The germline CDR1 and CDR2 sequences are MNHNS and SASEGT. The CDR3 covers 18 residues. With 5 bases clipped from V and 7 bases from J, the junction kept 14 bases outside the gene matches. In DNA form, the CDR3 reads TGTGCCAGCAGTCCTCCAACCGCCGGGACTAGCGGGAGTCATACGCAGTATTTT. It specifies CASSPPTAGTSGSHTQYF.

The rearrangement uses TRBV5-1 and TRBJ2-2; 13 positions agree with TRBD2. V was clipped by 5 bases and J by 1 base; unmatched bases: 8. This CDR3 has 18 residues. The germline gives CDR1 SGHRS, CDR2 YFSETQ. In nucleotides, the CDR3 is TGCGCCAGCAGAGACGGGACTAGCGGGATCTTGAACACCGGGGAGCTGTTTTTT. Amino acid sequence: CASRDGTSGILNTGELFF.

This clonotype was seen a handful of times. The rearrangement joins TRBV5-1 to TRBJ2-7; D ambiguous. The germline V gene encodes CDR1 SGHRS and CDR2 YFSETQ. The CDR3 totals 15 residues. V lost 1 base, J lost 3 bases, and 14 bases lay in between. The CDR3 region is CASSLIQPIYYEQYF. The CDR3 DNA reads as TGCGCCAGCAGCTTGATACAGCCTATCTACTACGAGCAGTACTTC.

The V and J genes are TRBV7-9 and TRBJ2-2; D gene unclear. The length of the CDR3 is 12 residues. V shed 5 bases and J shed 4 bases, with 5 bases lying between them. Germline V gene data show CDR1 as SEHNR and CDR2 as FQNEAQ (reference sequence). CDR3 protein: CASSIVTGELFF. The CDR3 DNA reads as TGTGCCAGCAGCATAGTCACCGGGGAGCTGTTTTTT.

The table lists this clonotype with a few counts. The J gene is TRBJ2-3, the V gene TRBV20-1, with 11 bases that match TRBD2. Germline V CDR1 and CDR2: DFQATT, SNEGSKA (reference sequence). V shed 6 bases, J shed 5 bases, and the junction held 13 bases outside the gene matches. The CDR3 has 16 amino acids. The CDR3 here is CSATETSGSIKDTQYF. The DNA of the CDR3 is TGCAGTGCGACCGAAACTAGCGGGAGTATCAAAGATACGCAGTATTTT.

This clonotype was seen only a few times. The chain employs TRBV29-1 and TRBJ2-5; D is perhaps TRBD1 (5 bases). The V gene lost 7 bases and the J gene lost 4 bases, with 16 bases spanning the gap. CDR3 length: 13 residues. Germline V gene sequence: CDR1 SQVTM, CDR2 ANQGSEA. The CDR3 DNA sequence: TGCAGCGGTGATATTTGGGGCGGAGAGACCCAGTACTTC. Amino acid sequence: CSGDIWGGETQYF.

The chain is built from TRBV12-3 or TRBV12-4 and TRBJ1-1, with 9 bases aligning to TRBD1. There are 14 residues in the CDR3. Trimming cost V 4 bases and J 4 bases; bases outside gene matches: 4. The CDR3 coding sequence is TGTGCCAGCAGTTCACAGGGGGCGGCCACTGAAGCTTTCTTT. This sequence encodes CASSSQGAATEAFF.

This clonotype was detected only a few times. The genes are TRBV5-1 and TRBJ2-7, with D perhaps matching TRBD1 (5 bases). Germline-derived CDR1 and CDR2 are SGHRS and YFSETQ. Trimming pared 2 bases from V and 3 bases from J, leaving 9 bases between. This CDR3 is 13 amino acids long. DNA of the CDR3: TGCGCCAGCAGCTTCTTCCAGGGCTACGAGCAGTACTTC. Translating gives CASSFFQGYEQYF.

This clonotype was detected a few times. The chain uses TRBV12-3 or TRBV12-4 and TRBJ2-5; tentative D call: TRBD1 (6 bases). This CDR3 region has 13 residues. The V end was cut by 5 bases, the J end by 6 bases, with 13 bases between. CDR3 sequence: CASSERGSQTQYF. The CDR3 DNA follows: TGTGCCAGCAGTGAAAGGGGGAGTCAGACCCAGTACTTC.

DNA of the CDR3: TGTGCCAGCAGCCCAACCGGGTCCCGGAATGAAAAACTGTTTTTT. Translating it yields CASSPTGSRNEKLFF. J is TRBJ1-4 and V is TRBV5-6; D is uncertain. The CDR3 runs 15 residues. Trimming left V 4 bases short and J 5 bases short, with 15 bases between. The germline CDR1 and CDR2 sequences are SGHDT and YYEEEE. The full variable domain, in which reference TRBV5-6 and TRBJ1-4 provide the parts outside the CDR3, is DAGVTQSPTHLIKTRGQQVTLRCSPKSGHDTVSWYQQALGQGPQFIFQYYEEEERQRGNFPDRFSGHQFPNYSSELNVNALLLGDSALYLCASSPTGSRNEKLFFGSGTQLSVL.

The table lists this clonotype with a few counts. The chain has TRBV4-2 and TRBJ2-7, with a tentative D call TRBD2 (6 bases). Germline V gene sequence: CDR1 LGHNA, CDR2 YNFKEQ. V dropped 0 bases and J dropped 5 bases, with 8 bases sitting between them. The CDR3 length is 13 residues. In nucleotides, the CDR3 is TGTGCCAGCAGCCAAGATTGGGGGGACGAGCAGTACTTC. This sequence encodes CASSQDWGDEQYF.

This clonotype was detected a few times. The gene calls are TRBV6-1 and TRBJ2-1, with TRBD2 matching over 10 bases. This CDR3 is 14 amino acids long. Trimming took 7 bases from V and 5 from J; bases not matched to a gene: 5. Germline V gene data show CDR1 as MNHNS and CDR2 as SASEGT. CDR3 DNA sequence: TGTGCCAGCACCACGCTAGCGGGAGACAATGAGCAGTTCTTC. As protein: CASTTLAGDNEQFF.

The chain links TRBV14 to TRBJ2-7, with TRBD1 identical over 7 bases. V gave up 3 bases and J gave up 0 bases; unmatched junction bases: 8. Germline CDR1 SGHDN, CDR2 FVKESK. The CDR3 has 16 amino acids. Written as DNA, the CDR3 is TGTGCCAGCAGCCAGTCCGGGACAGAGAACTCCTACGAGCAGTACTTC. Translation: CASSQSGTENSYEQYF. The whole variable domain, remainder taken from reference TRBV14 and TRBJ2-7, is EAGVTQFPSHSVIEKGQTVTLRCDPISGHDNLYWYRRVMGKEIKFLLHFVKESKQDESGMPNNRFLAERTGGTYSTLKVQPAELEDSGVYFCASSQSGTENSYEQYFGPGTRLTVT.

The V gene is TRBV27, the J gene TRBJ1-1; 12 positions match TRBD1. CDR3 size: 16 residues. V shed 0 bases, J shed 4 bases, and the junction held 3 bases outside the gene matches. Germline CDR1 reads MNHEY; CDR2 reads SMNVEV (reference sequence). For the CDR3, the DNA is TGTGCCAGCAGTTTATCCGGGACAGGGGGCGGCACTGAAGCTTTCTTT. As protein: CASSLSGTGGGTEAFF.

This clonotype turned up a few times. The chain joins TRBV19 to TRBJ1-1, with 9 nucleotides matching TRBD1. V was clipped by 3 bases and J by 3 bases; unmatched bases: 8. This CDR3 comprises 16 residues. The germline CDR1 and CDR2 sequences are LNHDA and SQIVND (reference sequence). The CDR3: CASSIRDRVRDTEAFF. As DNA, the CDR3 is TGTGCCAGTAGTATCCGGGACAGGGTAAGGGACACTGAAGCTTTCTTT.

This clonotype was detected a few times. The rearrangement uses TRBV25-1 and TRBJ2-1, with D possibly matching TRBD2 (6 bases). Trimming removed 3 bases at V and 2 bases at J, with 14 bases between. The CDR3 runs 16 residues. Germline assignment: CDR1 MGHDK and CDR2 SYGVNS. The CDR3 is CASSDPFGGTYNEQFF. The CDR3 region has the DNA TGTGCCAGCAGTGACCCCTTCGGCGGGACCTACAATGAGCAGTTCTTC.